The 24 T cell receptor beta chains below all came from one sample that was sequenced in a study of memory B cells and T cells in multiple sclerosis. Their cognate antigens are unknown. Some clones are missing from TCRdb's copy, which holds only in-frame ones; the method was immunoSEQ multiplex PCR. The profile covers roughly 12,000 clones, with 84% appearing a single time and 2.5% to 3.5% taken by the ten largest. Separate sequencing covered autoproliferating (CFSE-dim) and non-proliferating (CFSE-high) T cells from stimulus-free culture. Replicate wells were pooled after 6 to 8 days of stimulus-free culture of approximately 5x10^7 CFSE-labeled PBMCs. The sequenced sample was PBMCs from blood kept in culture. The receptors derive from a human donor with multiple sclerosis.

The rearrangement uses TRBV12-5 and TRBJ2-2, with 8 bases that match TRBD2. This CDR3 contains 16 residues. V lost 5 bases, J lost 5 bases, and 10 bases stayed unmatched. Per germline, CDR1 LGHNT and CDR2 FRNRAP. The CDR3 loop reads CASGRRAGVGTGELFF. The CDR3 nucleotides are TGTGCTAGTGGTCGGCGAGCGGGAGTTGGGACCGGGGAGCTGTTTTTT.

The CDR3 sequence is CASSLAAAGTSGANVLTF. The CDR3 DNA is TGTGCCAGCAGCTTGGCGGCGGCGGGGACCTCTGGGGCCAACGTCCTGACTTTC. The V call is TRBV5-6, the J call TRBJ2-6; D is possibly TRBD2 (6 bases). Trimming removed 0 bases at V and 0 bases at J, with 13 bases between. Germline-derived CDR1 and CDR2 are SGHDT and YYEEEE. The CDR3 is 18 residues long.

CDR3 amino acids: CASSPGGYGQFF. The CDR3, as DNA: TGTGCCAGCAGCCCCGGCGGGTACGGGCAGTTCTTC. The chain couples TRBV11-2 to TRBJ2-1; tentatively, D is TRBD2 (5 bases). CDR1 is SGHAT and CDR2 is FQNNGV in the germline V gene. CDR3 length: 12 residues. V was pared by 5 bases and J by 12 bases, with 14 bases between.

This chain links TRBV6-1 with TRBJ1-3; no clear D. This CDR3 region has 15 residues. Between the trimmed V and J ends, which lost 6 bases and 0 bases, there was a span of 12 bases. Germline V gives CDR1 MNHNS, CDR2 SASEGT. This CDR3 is CASRDQRVSGNTIYF. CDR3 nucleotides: TGTGCCAGCAGGGACCAGCGCGTCTCTGGAAACACCATATATTTT.

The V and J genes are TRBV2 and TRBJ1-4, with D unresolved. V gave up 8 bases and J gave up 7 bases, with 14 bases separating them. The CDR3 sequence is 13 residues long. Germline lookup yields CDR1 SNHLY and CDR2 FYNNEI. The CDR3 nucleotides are TGTGCCAGCCTAGGTCTAAGGGTTGAAAAACTGTTTTTT. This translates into CASLGLRVEKLFF.

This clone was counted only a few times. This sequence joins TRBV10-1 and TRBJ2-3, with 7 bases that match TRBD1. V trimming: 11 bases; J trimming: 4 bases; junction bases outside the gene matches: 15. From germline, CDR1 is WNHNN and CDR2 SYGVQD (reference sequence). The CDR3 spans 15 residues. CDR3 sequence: CAPDPDRDLADTQYF. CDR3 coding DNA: TGCGCCCCCGACCCCGACAGGGACCTCGCAGATACGCAGTATTTT.

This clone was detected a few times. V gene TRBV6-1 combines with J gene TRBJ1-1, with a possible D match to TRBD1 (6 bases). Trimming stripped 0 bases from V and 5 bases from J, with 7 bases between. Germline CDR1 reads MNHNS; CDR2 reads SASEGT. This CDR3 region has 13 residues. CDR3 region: CASSEAQGTEAFF. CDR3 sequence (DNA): TGTGCCAGCAGTGAAGCCCAGGGGACTGAAGCTTTCTTT.

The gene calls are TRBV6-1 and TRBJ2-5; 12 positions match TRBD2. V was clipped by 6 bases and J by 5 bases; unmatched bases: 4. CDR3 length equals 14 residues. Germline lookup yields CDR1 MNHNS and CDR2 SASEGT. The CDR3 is CASRRLAGEETQYF. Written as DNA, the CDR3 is TGTGCCAGCAGACGACTAGCGGGGGAGGAGACCCAGTACTTC.

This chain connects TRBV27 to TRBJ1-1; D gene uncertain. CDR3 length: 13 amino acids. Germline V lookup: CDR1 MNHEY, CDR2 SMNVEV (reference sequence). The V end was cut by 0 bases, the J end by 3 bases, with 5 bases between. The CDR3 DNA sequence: TGTGCCAGCAGTTTATCCGAGGACACTGAAGCTTTCTTT. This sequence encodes CASSLSEDTEAFF.

The CDR3 bases are TGTGCCAGCAGTCTACAGGTGTCTAGCACAGATACGCAGTATTTT. The encoded protein is CASSLQVSSTDTQYF. J is TRBJ2-3 and V is TRBV28; a possible D gene is TRBD1 (5 bases). From germline, CDR1 is MDHEN and CDR2 SYDVKM. This CDR3 has 15 amino acids. Trimming left V 5 bases short and J 0 bases short, with 12 bases between.

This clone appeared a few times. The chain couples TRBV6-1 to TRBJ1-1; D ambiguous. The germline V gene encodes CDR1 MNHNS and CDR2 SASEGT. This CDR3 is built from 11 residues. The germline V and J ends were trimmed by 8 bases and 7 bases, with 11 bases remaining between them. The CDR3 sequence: CASLDVLEAFF. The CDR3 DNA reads TGTGCCAGCTTGGACGTCCTTGAAGCTTTCTTT.

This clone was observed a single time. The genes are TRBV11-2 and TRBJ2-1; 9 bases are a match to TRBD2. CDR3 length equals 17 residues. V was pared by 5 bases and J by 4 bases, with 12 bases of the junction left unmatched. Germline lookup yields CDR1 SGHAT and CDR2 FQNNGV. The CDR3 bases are TGTGCCAGCAGCCCCCACCTAGGGACTAGCTCTTACAATGAGCAGTTCTTC. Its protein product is CASSPHLGTSSYNEQFF. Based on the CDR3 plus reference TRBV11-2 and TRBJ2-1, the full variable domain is EAGVAQSPRYKIIEKRQSVAFWCNPISGHATLYWYQQILGQGPKLLIQFQNNGVVDDSQLPKDRFSAERLKGVDSTLKIQPAKLEDSAVYLCASSPHLGTSSYNEQFFGPGTRLTVL.

CDR3: CASSFAGQTLKTQYF. DNA of the CDR3: TGCGCCAGCAGCTTCGCGGGACAGACCCTTAAGACCCAGTACTTC. The chain recombines TRBV5-1 with TRBJ2-5; possible D gene TRBD1, 7 bases. The germline V gene has CDR1 SGHRS and CDR2 YFSETQ. Trimming pared 2 bases from V and 6 bases from J, leaving 17 bases between. CDR3 length: 15 residues.

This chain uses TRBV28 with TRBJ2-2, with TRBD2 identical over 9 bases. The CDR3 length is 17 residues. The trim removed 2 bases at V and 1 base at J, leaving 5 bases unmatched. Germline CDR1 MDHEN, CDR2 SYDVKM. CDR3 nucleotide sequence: TGTGCCAGCAGTTTACTTGTACTAGCGGGGAACACCGGGGAGCTGTTTTTT. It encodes CASSLLVLAGNTGELFF.

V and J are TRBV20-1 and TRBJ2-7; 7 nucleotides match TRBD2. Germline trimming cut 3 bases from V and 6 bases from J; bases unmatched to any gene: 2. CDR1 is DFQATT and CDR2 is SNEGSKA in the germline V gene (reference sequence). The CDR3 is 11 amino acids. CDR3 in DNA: TGCAGTGCTAGGCGGGGGATCGAGCAGTACTTC. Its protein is CSARRGIEQYF.

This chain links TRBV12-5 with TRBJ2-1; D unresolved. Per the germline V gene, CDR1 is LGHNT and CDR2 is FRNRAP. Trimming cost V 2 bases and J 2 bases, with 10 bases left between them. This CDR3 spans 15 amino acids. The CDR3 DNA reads TGTGCTAGTGGTTTGACAGAAAGCCCCTACAATGAGCAGTTCTTC. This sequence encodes CASGLTESPYNEQFF.

The CDR3 coding sequence is TGTGCCAGCACTGATGTCCGGGACCGCTACAATGAGCAGTTCTTC. This codes for CASTDVRDRYNEQFF. J is TRBJ2-1 and V is TRBV6-6, with D possibly called TRBD1 or TRBD2 (5 bases each). Germline values: CDR1 MNHNY, CDR2 SVGAGI (reference sequence). V was cut by 7 bases and J by 3 bases, with 16 bases left in between. The CDR3 runs 15 residues.

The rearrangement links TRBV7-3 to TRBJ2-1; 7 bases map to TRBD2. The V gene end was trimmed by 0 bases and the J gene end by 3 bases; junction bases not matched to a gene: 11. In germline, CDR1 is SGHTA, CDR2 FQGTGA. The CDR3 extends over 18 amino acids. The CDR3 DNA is TGTGCCAGCAGCTTAACCCCACCCCAAACGGGAGGCTACAATGAGCAGTTCTTC. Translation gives CASSLTPPQTGGYNEQFF.

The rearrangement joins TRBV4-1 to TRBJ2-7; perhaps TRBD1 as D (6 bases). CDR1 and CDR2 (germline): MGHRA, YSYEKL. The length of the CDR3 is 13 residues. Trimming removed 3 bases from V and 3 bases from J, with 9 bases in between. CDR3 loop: CASSQETGYEQYF. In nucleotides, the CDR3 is TGCGCCAGCAGCCAGGAGACAGGCTACGAGCAGTACTTC.

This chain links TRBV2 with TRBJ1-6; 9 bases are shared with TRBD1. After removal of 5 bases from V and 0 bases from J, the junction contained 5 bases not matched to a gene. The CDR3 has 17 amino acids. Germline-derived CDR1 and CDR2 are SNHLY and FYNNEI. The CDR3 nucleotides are TGTGCCAGCAGTAGGACAGGGGCGAGCTCCTATAATTCACCCCTCCACTTT. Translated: CASSRTGASSYNSPLHF.

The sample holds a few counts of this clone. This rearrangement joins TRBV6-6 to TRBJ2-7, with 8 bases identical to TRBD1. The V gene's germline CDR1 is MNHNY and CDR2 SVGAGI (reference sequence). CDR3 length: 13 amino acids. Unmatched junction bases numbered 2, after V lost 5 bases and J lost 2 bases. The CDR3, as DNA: TGTGCCAGCAGTAGACAGGGGACCTACGAGCAGTACTTC. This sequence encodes CASSRQGTYEQYF.

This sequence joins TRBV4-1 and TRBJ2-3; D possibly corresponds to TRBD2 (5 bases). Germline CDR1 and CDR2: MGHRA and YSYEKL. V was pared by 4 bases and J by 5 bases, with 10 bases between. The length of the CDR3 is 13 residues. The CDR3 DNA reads TGCGCCAGCAGCCTTAGCGAAGGAGATACGCAGTATTTT. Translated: CASSLSEGDTQYF.

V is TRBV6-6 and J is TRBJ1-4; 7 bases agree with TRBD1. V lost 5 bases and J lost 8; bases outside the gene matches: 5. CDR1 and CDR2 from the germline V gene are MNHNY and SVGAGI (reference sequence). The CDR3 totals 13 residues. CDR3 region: CASSTGVEEKLFF. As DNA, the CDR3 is TGTGCCAGCAGTACAGGGGTGGAAGAAAAACTGTTTTTT.

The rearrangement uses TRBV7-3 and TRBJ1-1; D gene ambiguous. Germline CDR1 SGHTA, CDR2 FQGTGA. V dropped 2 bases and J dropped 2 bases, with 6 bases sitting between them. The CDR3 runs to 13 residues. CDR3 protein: CASSLVPNTEAFF. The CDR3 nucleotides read TGTGCCAGCAGCTTAGTTCCTAACACTGAAGCTTTCTTT.